This T cell receptor (beta chain) was documented in a study of OX40 agonist ivuxolimab in advanced cancers. Concerning the study at large: Ivuxolimab, which targeted the costimulatory receptor OX40 (CD134), was an agonistic, fully human IgG2 monoclonal antibody. Intravenous ivuxolimab was administered to patients every 2 weeks at six dose levels: 0.01, 0.1, 0.3, 1.5, 3 and 10 mg/kg. Among the roughly 50 dose-escalation patients, 19 had hepatocellular carcinoma, some 15 melanoma, 9 renal cell carcinoma and 9 head and neck cancer. The dose-escalation cohort was about 87% male with a mean age of about 60 years, ranging from about 20 to 80. Prior anti-PD-1, anti-PD-L1 or anti-CTLA-4 therapy was permitted, and checkpoint inhibitors had been received by roughly 42% of dose-escalation patients. Partial responses occurred in three dose-escalation patients: two with cutaneous melanoma and one with hepatocellular carcinoma. The purpose of peripheral TCRbeta sequencing was to test whether ivuxolimab changed TCR sequence diversity and led to clonal T-cell expansion. The paper covers the monotherapy dose-escalation part of the phase I ivuxolimab trial, which included N of about 51 patients.

Overall study results and their limits: Antigen specificity was not determined for the clonally expanded peripheral T cells. Partial responders in the 0.1-3.0 mg/kg groups had among the lowest normalized peripheral clonal expansion, especially among CD8+ T cells. Low levels of normalized T-cell clonal expansion were also seen in some patients who did not respond. After ivuxolimab, more expanded clones were found on average in CD8+ T cells than in CD4+ T cells. At doses from 0.1 to 3.0 mg/kg, clonal expansion was seen in both CD4+ and CD8+ blood T cells between baseline and week 6.

Patients with autoimmune disease history or receiving systemic immunosuppression were excluded from the trial. In every dose cohort, peripheral blood was drawn for TCR sequencing at baseline, cycle 4 day 1, and cycle 7 day 1. The samples were taken from a phase I, first-in-human, multicenter, open-label dose-escalation trial of ivuxolimab. The trial enrolled adults with locally advanced or metastatic head and neck squamous cell, hepatocellular, melanoma or renal cell carcinoma. Before TCR sequencing, CD4+ T cells and CD8+ T cells from peripheral blood were sorted into separate populations. Genomic DNA was isolated from the sorted cells so that the TCRbeta CDR3 region could be sequenced. The immunoSEQ Assay was used to sequence the TCRbeta CDR3 regions. The immuneACCESS repertoire file appears here via TCRdb, limited to in-frame rearrangements. These files lack a portion of the clones; in checked studies, under half of the deficit traces to unresolved V genes, and the cause of the others is not known. This sample lists about 46,000 clones; more than 85% were detected once. Clones ranked in the top ten supply about 11% of the sample.

Remarks on this clone: The antigen it recognizes is unknown. One base away there is no much larger clone; base qualities are not given.

This clonotype was obtained from an adult with an advanced solid tumor such as melanoma, head and neck, liver or kidney cancer. The sequencing here drew on CD4+ or CD8+ T cells sorted from blood, taken in a trial of the OX40 agonist ivuxolimab.

CDR3 reads: CAISDRSSGRHSEQFF. DNA sequence: TGTGCCATCAGTGATCGGTCTAGCGGGAGACATAGTGAGCAGTTCTTC. Recombination linked TRBV10-3 to TRBJ2-1, and 10 junction bases match TRBD2. According to the germline V gene, CDR1 reads ENHRY and CDR2 reads SYGVKD. Measured from the cysteine to the phenylalanine, the CDR3 is 16 residues long. Only the CDR3 DNA stays, 48 bases, in frame from base 1. V lost 3 bases and J lost 9 bases, and the count of bases not matched to a germline gene is 11.